A single sample gave rise to the 15 T cell receptor beta chains below, sequenced in a study of beta chain features in type 1 diabetes. Study-level points and caveats: TCRB CDR3s were moderately but significantly shorter in Type 1 diabetes patients in all four CD4+ subsets.

These receptors are not linked to any known antigen. Every isolated RNA sample was fully reverse transcribed, so sequencing captured expressed TCRB transcripts. The protocol was immunoSEQ multiplex PCR, while the TCRdb copy is restricted to in-frame clones and leaves out a portion. This sample yields hundreds of thousands of clones, of which about 14% are seen a single time; 0.035% to 0.045% belongs to the top ten. Sequencing used naive CD4+ T cells from blood. The receptors here all came from a man younger than 30 with type 1 diabetes.

This chain connects TRBV7-2 to TRBJ2-3; the match to TRBD2 covers 13 bases. This CDR3 spans 18 amino acids. CDR1 is SGHTA and CDR2 is FQGNSA in the germline V gene. Losses at the gene ends were 3 bases for V and 3 bases for J; bases not matched to a gene: 9. The DNA of the CDR3 is TGTGCCAGCAGCTTGGATGGTGTACTAGCGGGAGGGACAGATACGCAGTATTTT. Amino acid sequence: CASSLDGVLAGGTDTQYF.

This clone was recorded a few times. The genes are TRBV19 and TRBJ1-2; the D gene is possibly TRBD1 (5 bases). The germline V gene has CDR1 LNHDA and CDR2 SQIVND (reference sequence). The CDR3 extends over 14 amino acids. Trimming shortened V by 3 bases and J by 5 bases, and 13 bases separated the two germline ends. The CDR3 protein is CASSMPGTRYGYTF. For the CDR3, the DNA is TGTGCCAGTAGTATGCCCGGGACGCGGTATGGCTACACCTTC.

CDR3 loop: CASRSPNTEAFF. The CDR3 DNA sequence: TGTGCCAGCAGGTCGCCGAACACTGAAGCTTTCTTT. This rearrangement joins TRBV7-2 to TRBJ1-1; D gene unclear. Germline V lookup: CDR1 SGHTA, CDR2 FQGNSA. The CDR3 covers 12 residues. Trimming took 6 bases from V and 1 from J, leaving 6 bases between them.

The J gene is TRBJ2-2, the V gene TRBV5-6; no definite D call. Looked up from germline, CDR1 is SGHDT and CDR2 is YYEEEE. This CDR3 has 17 residues. V was trimmed by 0 bases and J by 0 bases, leaving 12 bases between them. CDR3 coding DNA: TGTGCCAGCAGCTTGGGGAGCACCAATGCGAACACCGGGGAGCTGTTTTTT. The encoded protein is CASSLGSTNANTGELFF.

In this sample, this clone turned up a few times. V is TRBV28 and J is TRBJ1-1; D is perhaps TRBD1 (5 bases). This CDR3 is built from 14 residues. V lost 3 bases, J lost 11 bases, and 19 bases lay in between. The germline gives CDR1 MDHEN, CDR2 SYDVKM. CDR3 residues: CASSLRFPSGGAFF. CDR3 in DNA: TGTGCCAGCAGTTTGCGTTTCCCCAGCGGGGGGGCTTTCTTT.

This clone has more than one count but fewer than ten. The chain has TRBV7-2 and TRBJ2-1; 9 bases fit TRBD1. The CDR3 loop spans 15 amino acids. Germline CDR1 reads SGHTA; CDR2 reads FQGNSA. J gave up 3 bases and V 5 bases, and 5 bases lay outside the gene matches. The CDR3 region has the DNA TGTGCCAGCAGCGAAGACAGGGGGTTCTACAATGAGCAGTTCTTC. This translates into CASSEDRGFYNEQFF.

This clone was counted a few times. The V call is TRBV7-9, the J call TRBJ1-5; maybe TRBD1 (5 bases). With 4 bases removed from V and 4 bases from J, the gap between germline ends came to 11 bases. The germline V gene encodes CDR1 SEHNR and CDR2 FQNEAQ (reference sequence). The CDR3 consists of 14 residues. The chain's CDR3 is CASSSQGINQPQHF. The CDR3 bases are TGTGCCAGCAGCTCGCAGGGAATTAATCAGCCCCAGCATTTT. The whole variable domain, remainder taken from reference TRBV7-9 and TRBJ1-5, is DTGVSQNPRHKITKRGQNVTFRCDPISEHNRLYWYRQTLGQGPEFLTYFQNEAQLEKSRLLSDRFSAERPKGSFSTLEIQRTEQGDSAMYLCASSSQGINQPQHFGDGTRLSIL.

On this clone itself: This specimen includes other DNA sequences encoding the same CDR3. V and J are TRBV19 and TRBJ1-2; D not certain. This CDR3 region has 11 residues. Trimming stripped 6 bases from V and 1 base from J, with 3 bases between. The germline V gene has CDR1 LNHDA and CDR2 SQIVND (reference sequence). Written as DNA, the CDR3 is TGTGCCAGTAGCCTTAACTATGGCTACACCTTC. This codes for CASSLNYGYTF.

This clone showed up just a few times. Within the sample, other DNA sequences also encode this same CDR3. The V and J genes are TRBV30 and TRBJ2-3; D tentatively fits TRBD1 or TRBD2 (5 bases each). This CDR3 has 14 residues. Trimming cost V 2 bases and J 1 base, with 10 bases left between them. Germline CDR1 and CDR2: GTSNPN and SVGIG (reference sequence). In nucleotides, the CDR3 is TGTGCCTGGAGTAGTGGGGGAGGCACAGATACGCAGTATTTT. Translation: CAWSSGGGTDTQYF.

This clone turned up a few times. DNA of the CDR3: TGCGCCAGCAGCGCAGGGACAGACGGAAACACCATATATTTT. Residues: CASSAGTDGNTIYF. J is TRBJ1-3 and V is TRBV5-1; 7 bases agree with TRBD1. There are 14 residues in the CDR3. In germline, CDR1 is SGHRS, CDR2 YFSETQ. V lost 4 bases, J lost 4 bases, and 5 bases stayed unmatched.

This clone was observed a few times. Its ends do not fully match the called genes, so a read error is possible. The V and J genes are TRBV7-9 and TRBJ1-1, with D possibly being TRBD1 (5 bases). Germline V lookup: CDR1 SEHNR, CDR2 FQNEAQ (reference sequence). The CDR3 sequence is 17 residues long. The CDR3, as DNA: TGTGCCAGCCGCTTACAGCGGGACTCAAGCAGTTGGACTGAAGCTTTCTTT. This gives the protein CASRLQRDSSSWTEAFF.

V gene TRBV9 combines with J gene TRBJ2-7; 9 nucleotides line up with TRBD1. The ends lost 3 bases at V and 2 bases at J; junction bases unmatched: 9. This CDR3 has 16 residues. CDR1 and CDR2 from the germline V gene are SGDLS and YYNGEE. The CDR3 sequence is CASSAGGGTGPYEQYF. CDR3 coding DNA: TGTGCCAGCAGCGCCGGTGGGGGGACAGGGCCCTACGAGCAGTACTTC.

The J gene is TRBJ2-7, the V gene TRBV30; possibly TRBD1 for D (6 bases). The germline V gene encodes CDR1 GTSNPN and CDR2 SVGIG (reference sequence). The CDR3 has 13 amino acids. V lost 2 bases to trimming and J lost 5 bases, with 13 bases between them. This CDR3 is CAWSTDRHHEQYF. The CDR3 DNA is TGTGCCTGGAGTACCGACAGGCACCACGAGCAGTACTTC.

V usage is TRBV27 and J usage is TRBJ1-2, with 8 bases that match TRBD1. Germline CDR1 reads MNHEY; CDR2 reads SMNVEV (reference sequence). The J segment lost 2 bases and the V segment lost 4 bases, leaving 9 bases of the junction unmatched. CDR3 length: 16 amino acids. The CDR3 DNA follows: TGTGCCAGCAGTTCCCCCTCCAGGGGGCTCAACTATGGCTACACCTTC. Its translation: CASSSPSRGLNYGYTF.

This clone was picked up a small number of times. The same CDR3 is also encoded by other DNA sequences in this sample. The chain is built from TRBV5-1 and TRBJ1-1, with a possible D match to TRBD1 (5 bases). The germline CDR1 and CDR2 sequences are SGHRS and YFSETQ. Trimming took 4 bases from V and 1 from J, leaving 11 bases between them. This CDR3 is 14 amino acids long. The CDR3 is CASSPGTANTEAFF. The CDR3 region has the DNA TGCGCCAGCAGCCCCGGGACGGCGAACACTGAAGCTTTCTTT.